This TCR beta chain was captured in a study of T cell responses to AZD1222 COVID-19 vaccine. CDR3 length equals 15 residues. Germline CDR1 is LGHNA and CDR2 is YSLEER. V lost 0 bases, J lost 4 bases, and 12 bases lay in between. The assay was immunoSEQ multiplex PCR, and TCRdb's table has in-frame clones only and misses some. Counted here are about 78,000 clones, 70% to 85% occurring once; the ten biggest clones make up 2.9%. The receptor comes from an adult in good health. The genes are TRBV4-3 and TRBJ1-2; D remains unclear. Specimen: peripheral blood, collected on day 0 of AZD1222 vaccination. CDR3 DNA: TGCGCCAGCAGCCAAGATCGACCAGGTATCTATGGCTACACCTTC. This gives the protein CASSQDRPGIYGYTF.